This T cell receptor (beta chain) was retrieved from a study of post-analysis software for immune sequencing data. General observations from the study: Samples prepared in the same batch strongly co-clustered by F measure. Several TRBV segments occurring more often in patients than controls included TRBV5-6, TRBV5-1 and TRBV20-1.

This CDR3 is built from 14 residues. Germline CDR1 SGHAT, CDR2 FQNNGV. The ends were cut back, 1 base at V and 6 bases at J, with 13 bases in the middle. Regarding this clonotype: As yet, its antigen is unknown.

Unique molecular identifiers were built into the TCR beta cDNA libraries. Each CDR3 protein is one row after TCRdb ran MiXCR on the PCR reads. The data show under 900,000 distinct CDR3 sequences, with about 50% seen just once and approximately 4.5% held by the top ten. The sequence came from a girl aged 10-17 years with multiple sclerosis. The sequencing sample was made of blood. The rearrangement links TRBV11-2 to TRBJ2-7; D might be TRBD1 (6 bases). CDR3 coding DNA: TGTGCCAGCAGCTTAGGTACAGGGCCGATCGAGCAGTACTTC. This encodes CASSLGTGPIEQYF.